This is a list of T cell receptor beta chains from one sample in a study of T cell repertoires in cytomegalovirus infection. In TCRdb, the reads were re-called with MiXCR into one record per CDR3 protein. The sample records under 250,000 distinct CDR3 sequences, approximately 7% being singletons. Input material: PBMCs. The receptors originated from a human donor in good health (CMV status not recorded). Some clones in this sample may be carry-over from other donors' samples. The CDR3 runs from the conserved cysteine through the conserved F or W. Each record gives: D gene, V gene, clone size, J gene, CDR3 DNA, CDR3 protein. The D gene is left open where the match is weak. A clone size is listed for some rows: how often the clone was seen (once, few, many), or a class if it is expanded.

d_gene: .; v_gene: TRBV7-2; abundance: many; j_gene: TRBJ2-3; CDR3nt: TGTGCCAGCAGCTTAGTGGGACTCCCTATTACAGATACGCAGTATTTT; CDR3aa: CASSLVGLPITDTQYF
d_gene: .; v_gene: TRBV4-1; abundance: many; j_gene: TRBJ2-7; CDR3nt: TGCGCCAGCAGCGGACGGATCCGTCCCTACGAGCAGTACTTC; CDR3aa: CASSGRIRPYEQYF
d_gene: .; v_gene: TRBV7-2; abundance: many; j_gene: TRBJ2-7; CDR3nt: TGTGCCAGCAGCTCCCAGACATCAACCCACGAGCAGTACTTC; CDR3aa: CASSSQTSTHEQYF
d_gene: .; v_gene: TRBV7-2; abundance: many; j_gene: TRBJ1-2; CDR3nt: TGTGCCAGCAGCTTAGAACCTTTTAACTATGGCTACACCTTC; CDR3aa: CASSLEPFNYGYTF
d_gene: .; v_gene: TRBV5-1; abundance: many; j_gene: TRBJ2-2; CDR3nt: TGCGCCAGCAGCTACGGACAGATTAACACCGGGGAGCTGTTTTTT; CDR3aa: CASSYGQINTGELFF
d_gene: TRBD2; v_gene: TRBV7-2; abundance: many; j_gene: TRBJ2-1; CDR3nt: TGTGCCAGCTCCCCGACTAGCGGGGGGCCCGAGCAGTTCTTC; CDR3aa: CASSPTSGGPEQFF
d_gene: TRBD1; v_gene: TRBV5-8; abundance: few; j_gene: TRBJ1-2; CDR3nt: TGTGCCAGCACCATCGAGGACAGGGAGCTTAACTATGGCTACACCTTC; CDR3aa: CASTIEDRELNYGYTF
d_gene: .; v_gene: TRBV4-2; abundance: many; j_gene: TRBJ2-3; CDR3nt: TGTGCCAGCAGCCAAGAATGGGGGGCTACAGATACGCAGTATTTT; CDR3aa: CASSQEWGATDTQYF
d_gene: .; v_gene: TRBV25-1; abundance: many; j_gene: TRBJ1-6; CDR3nt: TGTGCCAGCAGCCGGGATAATAATTCACCCCTCCACTTT; CDR3aa: CASSRDNNSPLHF
d_gene: .; v_gene: TRBV28; abundance: many; j_gene: TRBJ1-6; CDR3nt: TGTGCCAGCACTTCTCCCGGCGGAAGCTCCTATAATTCACCCCTCCACTTT; CDR3aa: CASTSPGGSSYNSPLHF
d_gene: .; v_gene: TRBV28; abundance: many; j_gene: TRBJ1-6; CDR3nt: TGTGCCAGCAGTTTTGGGTTTTCACCCCTCCACTTT; CDR3aa: CASSFGFSPLHF
d_gene: .; v_gene: TRBV7-2; abundance: many; j_gene: TRBJ1-6; CDR3nt: TGTGCCAGCAGCTTACGCCAGGGGTCACCCCTCCACTTT; CDR3aa: CASSLRQGSPLHF
d_gene: .; v_gene: TRBV20-1; abundance: few; j_gene: TRBJ1-5; CDR3nt: TGCAGTGCTAACCGGGACAATAGCAATCAGCCCCAGCATTTT; CDR3aa: CSANRDNSNQPQHF
d_gene: .; v_gene: TRBV7-3; abundance: many; j_gene: TRBJ2-5; CDR3nt: TGTGCCAGCAGCTTACTAGGCAGAGAAGAAGAGACCCAGTACTTC; CDR3aa: CASSLLGREEETQYF
d_gene: TRBD1; v_gene: TRBV4-2; abundance: .; j_gene: TRBJ1-2; CDR3nt: TGTGCCAGCAGCCAAGCGGCACAGGGGTATGGCTACACCTTC; CDR3aa: CASSQAAQGYGYTF
d_gene: TRBD1; v_gene: TRBV5-1; abundance: many; j_gene: TRBJ2-2; CDR3nt: TGCGCCAGCAGCCCTAAGGTGACAGGGCTCAACACCGGGGAGCTGTTTTTT; CDR3aa: CASSPKVTGLNTGELFF
d_gene: TRBD1; v_gene: TRBV19; abundance: .; j_gene: TRBJ1-5; CDR3nt: TGTGCCAGTAGTGGCGGACAGGCCGCGGGTCAGCCCCAGCATTTT; CDR3aa: CASSGGQAAGQPQHF
d_gene: .; v_gene: TRBV6-1; abundance: many; j_gene: TRBJ1-1; CDR3nt: TGTGCCAGCAGGGAAGCGGTGGCTGAAGCTTTCTTT; CDR3aa: CASREAVAEAFF
d_gene: .; v_gene: TRBV15; abundance: .; j_gene: TRBJ2-7; CDR3nt: TGTGCCACCACCAACGGGATGGGCGAGCAGTACTTC; CDR3aa: CATTNGMGEQYF
d_gene: .; v_gene: TRBV6-2/TRBV6-3; abundance: many; j_gene: TRBJ2-1; CDR3nt: TGTGCCAGCAGTTATGCGTTTTACAATGAGCAGTTCTTC; CDR3aa: CASSYAFYNEQFF
d_gene: .; v_gene: TRBV28; abundance: many; j_gene: TRBJ1-3; CDR3nt: TGTGCCAGCAGTTTGAAACAGGGACCAGGAAACACCATATATTTT; CDR3aa: CASSLKQGPGNTIYF
d_gene: .; v_gene: TRBV7-9; abundance: many; j_gene: TRBJ2-7; CDR3nt: TGTGCCAGCAGCCGCGCCCCCGGGACAAACTCCTACGAGCAGTACTTC; CDR3aa: CASSRAPGTNSYEQYF
d_gene: .; v_gene: TRBV11-3; abundance: many; j_gene: TRBJ2-3; CDR3nt: TGTGCCAGCAGCTTAGCGTCCGCAGATACGCAGTATTTT; CDR3aa: CASSLASADTQYF
d_gene: TRBD1; v_gene: TRBV30; abundance: .; j_gene: TRBJ2-7; CDR3nt: TGTGCCGGAGACAGGGGCTACGAGCAGTACTTC; CDR3aa: CAGDRGYEQYF
d_gene: .; v_gene: TRBV28; abundance: many; j_gene: TRBJ2-1; CDR3nt: TGTGCCAGCAGTTTCGGGACGGCGGGCAATGAGCAGTTCTTC; CDR3aa: CASSFGTAGNEQFF
d_gene: .; v_gene: TRBV6-2/TRBV6-3; abundance: many; j_gene: TRBJ2-3; CDR3nt: TGTGCCAGCAGTTACGTCCAGGGGAGGACAGATACGCAGTATTTT; CDR3aa: CASSYVQGRTDTQYF
d_gene: .; v_gene: TRBV7-2; abundance: many; j_gene: TRBJ2-3; CDR3nt: TGTGCCAGCAGCACAATGACGGCAGATACGCAGTATTTT; CDR3aa: CASSTMTADTQYF
d_gene: .; v_gene: TRBV5-1; abundance: many; j_gene: TRBJ2-3; CDR3nt: TGCGCCAGCAGCTCTCCTCCCGGGACGAACAGAGATACGCAGTATTTT; CDR3aa: CASSSPPGTNRDTQYF
d_gene: .; v_gene: TRBV6-1; abundance: many; j_gene: TRBJ1-2; CDR3nt: TGTGCCATCCGGCGGATCTATGGCTACACCTTC; CDR3aa: CAIRRIYGYTF
d_gene: .; v_gene: TRBV7-2; abundance: many; j_gene: TRBJ2-1; CDR3nt: TGTGCCAGCAGCTTAAAATCCCTATACAATGAGCAGTTCTTC; CDR3aa: CASSLKSLYNEQFF
d_gene: .; v_gene: TRBV7-2; abundance: many; j_gene: TRBJ2-7; CDR3nt: TGTGCCAGCAGCTTCAGGATCAACTCCTACGAGCAGTACTTC; CDR3aa: CASSFRINSYEQYF
d_gene: TRBD2; v_gene: TRBV20-1; abundance: many; j_gene: TRBJ2-5; CDR3nt: TGCAGTGCTAGAGGGGGACTAGCGGCAAAAGAGACCCAGTACTTC; CDR3aa: CSARGGLAAKETQYF
d_gene: .; v_gene: TRBV20-1; abundance: many; j_gene: TRBJ1-5; CDR3nt: TGCAGTGCTAGAGATCTCGTGGGGCCCCAGCATTTT; CDR3aa: CSARDLVGPQHF
d_gene: .; v_gene: TRBV2; abundance: .; j_gene: TRBJ1-4; CDR3nt: TGTGCCAGCAGGGCCGGGACGGGGAATGAAAAACTGTTTTTT; CDR3aa: CASRAGTGNEKLFF
d_gene: .; v_gene: TRBV6-1; abundance: many; j_gene: TRBJ2-7; CDR3nt: TGTGCCAGCAGTGACGGCGGGACACCAAGCTCCTACGAGCAGTACTTC; CDR3aa: CASSDGGTPSSYEQYF
d_gene: TRBD2; v_gene: TRBV12-3/TRBV12-4; abundance: many; j_gene: TRBJ2-1; CDR3nt: TGTGCCAGCAGTTTCCTTGAGGGACTAGCAAACAATGAGCAGTTCTTC; CDR3aa: CASSFLEGLANNEQFF
d_gene: .; v_gene: TRBV7-2; abundance: many; j_gene: TRBJ1-2; CDR3nt: TGTGCCAGCAGCTTACAGGGAGGGGGACGATATGGCTACACCTTC; CDR3aa: CASSLQGGGRYGYTF
d_gene: .; v_gene: TRBV29-1; abundance: many; j_gene: TRBJ2-7; CDR3nt: TGCAGCGTTGAAGAACAGCAGAACGCCTACGAGCAGTACTTC; CDR3aa: CSVEEQQNAYEQYF
d_gene: .; v_gene: TRBV7-2; abundance: many; j_gene: TRBJ1-2; CDR3nt: TGTGCCAGCAGCTTAGGGGGGGTTGGGACAACTACCGTGAGAGGCTACACCTTC; CDR3aa: CASSLGGVGTTTVRGYTF
d_gene: .; v_gene: TRBV29-1; abundance: many; j_gene: TRBJ2-7; CDR3nt: TGCAGCGTTAGAGACAGTTCACCCTCCTACGAGCAGTACTTC; CDR3aa: CSVRDSSPSYEQYF
d_gene: .; v_gene: TRBV7-9; abundance: many; j_gene: TRBJ2-3; CDR3nt: TGTGCCAGCAGCTTGACCCGTGGCACAGATACGCAGTATTTT; CDR3aa: CASSLTRGTDTQYF
d_gene: .; v_gene: TRBV20-1; abundance: many; j_gene: TRBJ1-5; CDR3nt: TGCAGTGCCGCCCAGGGTAGGGGCAATCAGCCCCAGCATTTT; CDR3aa: CSAAQGRGNQPQHF
d_gene: .; v_gene: TRBV6-2/TRBV6-3; abundance: many; j_gene: TRBJ2-5; CDR3nt: TGTGCCAGCAGCCCGAGGACTTACAGGGAGAAAGAGACCCAGTACTTC; CDR3aa: CASSPRTYREKETQYF
d_gene: .; v_gene: TRBV7-2; abundance: many; j_gene: TRBJ1-3; CDR3nt: TGTGCCAGCAGCTTAGGGGTGGCCGGAAACACCATATATTTT; CDR3aa: CASSLGVAGNTIYF
d_gene: .; v_gene: TRBV29-1; abundance: many; j_gene: TRBJ2-7; CDR3nt: TGCAGCGTTGATGGGGGACGGAAAGATCCCTACGAGCAGTACTTC; CDR3aa: CSVDGGRKDPYEQYF
d_gene: TRBD1; v_gene: TRBV5-1; abundance: few; j_gene: TRBJ2-2; CDR3nt: TGCGCCAGCCGTCTCCGGGACAGGGGGATCGGGGAGCTGTTTTTT; CDR3aa: CASRLRDRGIGELFF
d_gene: .; v_gene: TRBV7-9; abundance: many; j_gene: TRBJ1-2; CDR3nt: TGTGCCAGCAGCTTAGCAGGAGGGCTCAACTATGGCTACACCTTC; CDR3aa: CASSLAGGLNYGYTF
d_gene: TRBD1; v_gene: TRBV19; abundance: many; j_gene: TRBJ2-2; CDR3nt: TGTGCCAGTAGTGCGACCGGGACAGGGACCGGGGAGCTGTTTTTT; CDR3aa: CASSATGTGTGELFF
d_gene: TRBD2; v_gene: TRBV7-2; abundance: many; j_gene: TRBJ2-4; CDR3nt: TGTGCCAGCAGGGCCGCGGGGGGCGTGGACATTCAGTACTTC; CDR3aa: CASRAAGGVDIQYF